The clone carrying this TCR beta chain showed up just a few times. What it binds is not known. Germline V gives CDR1 MGHRA, CDR2 YSYEKL. V lost 1 base, J lost 3 bases, and 10 bases lay in between. The CDR3 has 14 amino acids. The sample belongs to a study of identical twins. The study's findings and limits: Possibly, invariant MAIT and iNKT cells partly confounded zero-insertion analyses. Twin pairs' shared out-of-frame alpha sequences were enriched in low generation probability.

Template switching (which added a universal primer site) was used, and cDNA carried unique molecular identifiers. One entry per CDR3 protein results from TCRdb running MiXCR on the 5' RACE reads. The table includes about 1.7 million distinct CDR3 sequences, about 30% detected once. The rearrangement uses TRBV4-1 and TRBJ2-7, with D unclear. The sequenced material came from cord blood. The sequence came from a newborn girl in good health. CDR3 in DNA: TGCGCCAGCAGCCAAGTAGGAAACAACTACGAGCAGTACTTC. It translates to CASSQVGNNYEQYF.